These 4 T cell receptor beta chains were all obtained from the same sample, sequenced in a study of shared clonotypes between healthy human individuals (dated by TCRdb to 2018 to 2021). The library was built by means of the immunoSEQ multiplex PCR assay. Not all clones reach the TCRdb copy of this immuneACCESS table, which keeps in-frame sequences only. Checked studies attribute under half of the gap to unresolved V genes and leave the rest unexplained. In all, the sample holds under 1,900,000 clones, and just under 99% of those were seen once. Approximately 0.38% of the sample comes from the top ten. Sequenced material: naive CD4+ T cells sorted from blood. Interpreted using the paper, the cell subset or site label stands for: CD45RA+ positively selected. All receptors derive from a man aged 25-45 years in good health.

This clone was found once. The rearrangement uses TRBV18 and TRBJ2-5; possibly TRBD1 for D (7 bases). V lost 3 bases and J 1 base, leaving 15 bases between the germline ends. Germline CDR1 KGHSH, CDR2 LQKENI. The CDR3 spans 16 residues. The CDR3 region is CASSPLGQGGQETQYF. In DNA, the CDR3 is TGTGCCAGCTCACCCCTGGGGCAGGGGGGCCAAGAGACCCAGTACTTC.

V is TRBV5-6 and J is TRBJ1-2; 10 positions agree with TRBD1. After removal of 0 bases from V and 4 bases from J, the junction contained 6 bases not matched to a gene. Germline-derived CDR1 and CDR2 are SGHDT and YYEEEE. The CDR3 totals 16 residues. The chain's CDR3 is CASSLEVGTGVYGYTF. CDR3 nucleotide sequence: TGTGCCAGCAGCTTGGAAGTCGGGACAGGGGTCTATGGCTACACCTTC.

The CDR3 region has the DNA TGTGCCTGGAGTGTAGGCAGGGGTAGCAGCAATCAGCCCCAGCATTTT. This encodes CAWSVGRGSSNQPQHF. The chain employs TRBV30 and TRBJ1-5; D is possibly TRBD1 (6 bases). The germline V gene has CDR1 GTSNPN and CDR2 SVGIG (reference sequence). The CDR3 runs to 16 residues. The V end lost 0 bases, the J end lost 1 base, and 13 bases lay between the germline ends.

The chain joins TRBV18 to TRBJ2-7; 11 positions match TRBD2. After removal of 3 bases from V and 2 bases from J, the junction contained 6 bases not matched to a gene. The CDR3 sequence is 16 residues long. Germline CDR1 KGHSH, CDR2 LQKENI. CDR3 sequence (DNA): TGTGCCAGCTCACCGGGACTAGCGGACCTCACCTACGAGCAGTACTTC. It codes for CASSPGLADLTYEQYF.